This T cell receptor beta chain was retrieved from a study of post-analysis software for immune sequencing data. For the study at large: In terms of disease course, relapsing-remitting, secondary progressive and progressive-relapsing multiple sclerosis were included. Points from the study as a whole: Pronounced co-clustering by F measure was evident among identically batched samples. Multiple sclerosis patients showed significantly lower normalized Chao1 diversity than controls did.

Prepared libraries of TCR beta cDNA carried unique molecular identifiers. A population of roughly 0.85 to 11 million T cells gave rise to roughly 0.5 million cDNA molecules. TCRdb re-analysed the PCR reads in MiXCR, keeping a single row per CDR3 protein. The table has hundreds of thousands of distinct CDR3 sequences, 25% to 30% seen once. This clonotype was counted between two and nine times. Its antigen is undetermined. Input material: blood. The receptor comes from a girl aged 5-17 years with multiple sclerosis.

The CDR3 sequence: CASRVARGSRTEAFF. For the CDR3, the DNA is TGCGCCAGCAGGGTCGCCCGGGGGAGTCGCACTGAAGCTTTCTTT. J is TRBJ1-1 and V is TRBV5-1, with a possible D match to TRBD1 (5 bases). The CDR3 sequence is 15 residues long. Germline V gene data show CDR1 as SGHRS and CDR2 as YFSETQ. V was trimmed by 5 bases and J by 4 bases, leaving 18 bases between them. The full variable domain, completed using reference TRBV5-1 and TRBJ1-1, is KAGVTQTPRYLIKTRGQQVTLSCSPISGHRSVSWYQQTPGQGLQFLFEYFSETQRNKGNFPGRFSGRQFSNSRSEMNVSTLELGDSALYLCASRVARGSRTEAFFGQGTRLTVV.